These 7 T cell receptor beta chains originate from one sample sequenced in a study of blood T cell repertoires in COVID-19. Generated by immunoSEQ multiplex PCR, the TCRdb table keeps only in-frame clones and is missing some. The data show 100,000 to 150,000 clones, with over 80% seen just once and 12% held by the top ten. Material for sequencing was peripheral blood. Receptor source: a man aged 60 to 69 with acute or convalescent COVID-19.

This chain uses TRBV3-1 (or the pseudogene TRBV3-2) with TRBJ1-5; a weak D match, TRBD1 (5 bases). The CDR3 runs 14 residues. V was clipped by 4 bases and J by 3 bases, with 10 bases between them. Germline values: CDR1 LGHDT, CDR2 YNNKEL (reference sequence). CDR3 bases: TGTGCCAGCAGCCTATCGACAGACAATCAGCCCCAGCATTTT. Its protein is CASSLSTDNQPQHF.

CDR3 DNA: TGTGCCAGCCGGGGGAGGAGGAACACTGAAGCTTTCTTT. This gives the protein CASRGRRNTEAFF. The chain is built from TRBV27 and TRBJ1-1; maybe TRBD1 (5 bases). There are 13 residues in the CDR3. The V end lost 8 bases, the J end lost 1 base, and 11 bases lay between the germline ends. Per the germline V gene, CDR1 is MNHEY and CDR2 is SMNVEV (reference sequence).

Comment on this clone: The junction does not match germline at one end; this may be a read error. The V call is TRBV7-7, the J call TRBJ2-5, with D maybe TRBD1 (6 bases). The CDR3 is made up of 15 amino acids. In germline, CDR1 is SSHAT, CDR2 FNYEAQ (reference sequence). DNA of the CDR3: TGTGCTAGCAGCTTAGGGGACATTGCCGAAGAGACCCAGTACTTC. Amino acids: CASSLGDIAEETQYF. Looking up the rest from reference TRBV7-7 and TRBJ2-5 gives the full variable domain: GAGVSQSPRYKVTKRGQDVTLRCDPISSHATLYWYQQALGQGPEFLTYFNYEAQPDKSGLPSDRFSAERPEGSISTLTIQRTEQRDSAMYRCASSLGDIAEETQYFGPGTRLLVL.

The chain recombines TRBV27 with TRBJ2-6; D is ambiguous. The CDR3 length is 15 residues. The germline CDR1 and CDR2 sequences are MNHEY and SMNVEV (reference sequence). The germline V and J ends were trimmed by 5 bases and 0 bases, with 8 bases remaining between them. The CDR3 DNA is TGTGCCAGCAGTCTCCTCCGCTCTGGGGCCAACGTCCTGACTTTC. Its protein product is CASSLLRSGANVLTF.

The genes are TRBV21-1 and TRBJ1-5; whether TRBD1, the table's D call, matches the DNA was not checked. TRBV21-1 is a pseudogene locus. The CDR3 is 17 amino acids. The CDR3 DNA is TGTGCCAGCAGCATGTGCCACCCCCGACATAGCAATCAGCCCCAGCATTTT. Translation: CASSMCHPRHSNQPQHF.

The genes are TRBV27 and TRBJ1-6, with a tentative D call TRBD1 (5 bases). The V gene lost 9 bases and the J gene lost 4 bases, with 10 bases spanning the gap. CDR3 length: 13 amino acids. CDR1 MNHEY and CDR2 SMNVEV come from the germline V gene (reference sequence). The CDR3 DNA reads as TGTGCCAGTAGACAGCTTTATAATTCACCCCTCCACTTT. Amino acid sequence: CASRQLYNSPLHF.

In DNA, the CDR3 is TGCGCCAGCAGTGAGTCGCCGGGGGCCGGGGAGCTGTTTTTT. Its protein product is CASSESPGAGELFF. J is TRBJ2-2 and V is TRBV10-1; D is perhaps TRBD2 (6 bases). V dropped 0 bases and J dropped 6 bases, with 8 bases sitting between them. This CDR3 comprises 14 residues. Germline assignment: CDR1 WNHNN and CDR2 SYGVQD (reference sequence).